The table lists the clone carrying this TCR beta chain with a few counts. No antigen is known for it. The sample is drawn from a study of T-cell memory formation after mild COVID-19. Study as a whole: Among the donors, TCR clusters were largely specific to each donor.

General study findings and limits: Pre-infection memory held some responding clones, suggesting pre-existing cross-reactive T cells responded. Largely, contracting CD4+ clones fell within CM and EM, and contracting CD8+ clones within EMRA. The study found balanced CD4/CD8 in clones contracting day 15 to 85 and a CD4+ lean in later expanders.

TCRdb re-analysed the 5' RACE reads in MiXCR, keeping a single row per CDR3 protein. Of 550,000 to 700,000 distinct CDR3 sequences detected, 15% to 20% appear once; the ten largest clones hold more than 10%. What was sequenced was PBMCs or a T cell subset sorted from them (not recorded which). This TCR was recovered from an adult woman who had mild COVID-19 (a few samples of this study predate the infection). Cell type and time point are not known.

CDR3 residues: CSASGIRSGANVLTF. CDR3 coding DNA: TGCAGTGCCAGCGGGATACGCTCTGGGGCCAACGTCCTGACTTTC. The chain recombines TRBV20-1 with TRBJ2-6; 7 nucleotides match TRBD2. J lost 0 bases, V lost 6 bases, and 5 bases had no gene match. The CDR3 extends over 15 amino acids. CDR1 and CDR2 from the germline V gene are DFQATT and SNEGSKA (reference sequence).